The next 27 T cell receptor beta chains were all read from a single sample in a study of T cells after yellow fever vaccination. Via MiXCR, TCRdb re-called the 5' RACE reads, giving one row per CDR3 protein. Of some 320,000 distinct CDR3 sequences listed, approximately 4.5% are singletons. This material consisted of PBMCs, taken 15 days after the yellow fever booster vaccination. Every receptor here comes from a man aged 18 to 35 who received the YFV17D yellow fever vaccine.

This clonotype was recorded at least ten times. The CDR3 spells CASSQDQGGTEAFF. The DNA of the CDR3 is TGTGCCAGCAGCCAAGATCAAGGGGGCACTGAAGCTTTCTTT. The J gene is TRBJ1-1, the V gene TRBV3-1; a possible D gene is TRBD1 (6 bases). CDR1 is LGHDT, CDR2 YNNKEL, per germline (reference sequence). V lost 0 bases, J lost 4 bases, and 9 bases lay in between. CDR3 length: 14 amino acids.

The rearrangement joins TRBV12-3 or TRBV12-4 to TRBJ1-5; 9 bases fit TRBD1. The CDR3 contains 15 residues. J lost 4 bases, V lost 4 bases, and 5 bases had no gene match. CDR3 DNA sequence: TGTGCCAGCAGTTGGGCCGGGACAGGGAATCAGCCCCAGCATTTT. Encoded protein: CASSWAGTGNQPQHF.

This clonotype was counted between two and nine times. The chain carries TRBV5-1 and TRBJ2-1; TRBD1 matches at 7 bases. This CDR3 has 18 amino acids. Germline V lookup: CDR1 SGHRS, CDR2 YFSETQ. The V gene end was trimmed by 2 bases and the J gene end by 0 bases; junction bases not matched to a gene: 11. DNA for the CDR3: TGCGCCAGCAGCTTCTTTTCAGGGGGACGCAGCTCCTACAATGAGCAGTTCTTC. Residues: CASSFFSGGRSSYNEQFF.

This clonotype was detected many times. V gene TRBV6-5 combines with J gene TRBJ1-5; the D gene is possibly TRBD1 (5 bases). The CDR3 runs 14 residues. Germline CDR1 is MNHEY and CDR2 is SVGAGI. The germline V and J ends were trimmed by 6 bases and 4 bases, with 13 bases remaining between them. CDR3 amino acids: CASSRSGGNQPQHF. The CDR3 coding sequence is TGTGCCAGCAGCCGCTCCGGGGGGAATCAGCCCCAGCATTTT.

The chain recombines TRBV5-1 with TRBJ2-7, with TRBD1 matching over 10 bases. Germline-derived CDR1 and CDR2 are SGHRS and YFSETQ. CDR3 size: 14 residues. J was trimmed by 5 bases and V by 7 bases; bases with no gene match: 9. Written as DNA, the CDR3 is TGCGCCAGCGACCCCGGGACAGGGGCCAACGAGCAGTACTTC. It translates to CASDPGTGANEQYF. The whole variable domain, remainder taken from reference TRBV5-1 and TRBJ2-7, is KAGVTQTPRYLIKTRGQQVTLSCSPISGHRSVSWYQQTPGQGLQFLFEYFSETQRNKGNFPGRFSGRQFSNSRSEMNVSTLELGDSALYLCASDPGTGANEQYFGPGTRLTVT.

This clonotype was observed at least ten times. This chain uses TRBV12-3 or TRBV12-4 with TRBJ2-7; D possibly uses TRBD1 or TRBD2 (5 bases each). CDR3 length: 13 residues. The germline V and J ends were trimmed by 6 bases and 3 bases, with 12 bases remaining between them. The CDR3 sequence: CASSRDGGYEQYV. The CDR3 bases are TGTGCCAGCAGCCGGGACGGAGGCTACGAGCAGTACGTC.

This clonotype was recorded a few times. The V gene is TRBV6-2 or TRBV6-3, the J gene TRBJ1-1; 7 positions agree with TRBD1. This CDR3 is built from 16 residues. CDR1 is MNHEY and CDR2 is SVGEGT in the germline V gene. J gave up 0 bases and V 2 bases, and 6 bases lay outside the gene matches. In DNA, the CDR3 is TGTGCCAGCAGTTACAAGACAGGGCGCATGAACACTGAAGCTTTCTTT. Translated, it gives CASSYKTGRMNTEAFF.

This clonotype was seen only a few times. V usage is TRBV24-1 and J usage is TRBJ1-1; 7 nucleotides match TRBD1. There are 13 residues in the CDR3. V trimming: 7 bases; J trimming: 7 bases; junction bases outside the gene matches: 8. The germline gives CDR1 KGHDR, CDR2 SFDVKD. CDR3 sequence: CATRGYRQGEAFF. Here the CDR3 DNA reads TGTGCCACCAGGGGATACCGACAGGGTGAAGCTTTCTTT.

The sample holds a few counts of this clonotype. This rearrangement joins TRBV7-9 to TRBJ1-5; possible D gene TRBD1, 6 bases. Germline CDR1 is SEHNR and CDR2 is FQNEAQ (reference sequence). The CDR3 runs to 16 residues. V was trimmed by 5 bases and J by 6 bases, leaving 20 bases between them. The CDR3 DNA reads TGTGCCAGCAGCCCAGGGCCGGGGGGGGCGAGTCAGCCCCAGCATTTT. The encoded protein is CASSPGPGGASQPQHF.

Remarks on this clonotype: This may be a read error: a much more frequent sequence differs by one nucleotide. The chain combines TRBV10-3 with TRBJ1-6; 8 bases are shared with TRBD1. J gave up 7 bases and V 6 bases, and 5 bases lay outside the gene matches. CDR1 ENHRY and CDR2 SYGVKD come from the germline V gene. The CDR3 has 14 residues. The CDR3 here is CAIRWTGYNSPLHF. The CDR3 DNA reads TGTGCCATCAGATGGACAGGGTACAATTCACCCCTCCACTTT.

At least ten counts were recorded for this clonotype. V is TRBV7-9 and J is TRBJ2-7; maybe TRBD1 (5 bases). V lost 1 base and J 5 bases, leaving 12 bases between the germline ends. This CDR3 has 14 residues. Germline assignment: CDR1 SEHNR and CDR2 FQNEAQ (reference sequence). CDR3 nucleotides: TGTGCCAGCAGCTTAGTAGACAGACTGGACGAGCAGTACTTC. The encoded protein is CASSLVDRLDEQYF.

This clonotype was seen repeatedly, ten times or more. This chain joins TRBV29-1 and TRBJ1-2, with no clear D. Trimming left V 6 bases short and J 4 bases short, with 12 bases between. The germline CDR1 and CDR2 sequences are SQVTM and ANQGSEA. This CDR3 has 12 residues. The CDR3 is CSVAPPGYGYTF. CDR3 sequence (DNA): TGCAGCGTCGCCCCCCCGGGCTATGGCTACACCTTC. Looking up the rest from reference TRBV29-1 and TRBJ1-2 gives the full variable domain: SAVISQKPSRDICQRGTSLTIQCQVDSQVTMMFWYRQQPGQSLTLIATANQGSEATYESGFVIDKFPISRPNLTFSTLTVSNMSPEDSSIYLCSVAPPGYGYTFGSGTRLTVV.

This rearrangement joins TRBV7-2 to TRBJ1-2, with 8 bases matching TRBD1. The length of the CDR3 is 17 residues. CDR1 and CDR2 from the germline V gene are SGHTA and FQGNSA. The ends lost 3 bases at V and 1 base at J; junction bases unmatched: 10. CDR3: CASSFGGQGAINYGYTF. Written as DNA, the CDR3 is TGTGCCAGCAGCTTCGGAGGTCAGGGGGCGATTAACTATGGCTACACCTTC.

This clonotype was picked up many times. The chain recombines TRBV6-1 with TRBJ1-2; D not certain. The length of the CDR3 is 15 residues. Looked up from germline, CDR1 is MNHNS and CDR2 is SASEGT. Trimming pared 11 bases from V and 4 bases from J, leaving 23 bases between. DNA of the CDR3: TGTGCCTCTAAAGTAGGGATAATTAATGTCTATGGCTACACCTTC. Translation: CASKVGIINVYGYTF.

In this sample, this clonotype turned up many times. The chain couples TRBV5-5 to TRBJ1-1, with TRBD1 as a possible D gene (5 bases). Looked up from germline, CDR1 is SGHKS and CDR2 is YYEKEE (reference sequence). V was shortened by 3 bases and J by 1 base, with 13 bases between the two germline ends. This CDR3 contains 15 residues. The CDR3 protein is CASSSTPDRNTEAFF. CDR3 nucleotide sequence: TGTGCCAGCAGCTCGACCCCAGACAGGAACACTGAAGCTTTCTTT. The full variable domain, with the rest looked up from reference TRBV5-5 and TRBJ1-1, is DAGVTQSPTHLIKTRGQQVTLRCSPISGHKSVSWYQQVLGQGPQFIFQYYEKEERGRGNFPDRFSARQFPNYSSELNVNALLLGDSALYLCASSSTPDRNTEAFFGQGTRLTVV.

This clonotype was observed a handful of times. This chain uses TRBV16 with TRBJ1-2, with 9 bases lining up with TRBD1. The junction had 6 bases not matched to a gene; V was cut back by 5 bases and J by 2 bases. Germline CDR1 is KGHSY and CDR2 is FQNENV. The length of the CDR3 is 15 residues. The CDR3 nucleotides are TGTGCCAGCAGCGACCGACAGGGGGGAAACTATGGCTACACCTTC. Translating gives CASSDRQGGNYGYTF.

This clonotype has a count of ten or more. The chain joins TRBV4-3 to TRBJ1-1; 7 nucleotides match TRBD1. V lost 5 bases and J lost 5; bases outside the gene matches: 17. This CDR3 contains 17 residues. The germline gives CDR1 LGHNA, CDR2 YSLEER. CDR3 nucleotides: TGCGCCAGCAGCAGACGCGGGGCAGGGGGGAGCGTGACTGAAGCTTTCTTT. Residues: CASSRRGAGGSVTEAFF.

This clonotype has a count of ten or more. The V call is TRBV20-1, the J call TRBJ1-4; unclear D gene. The germline V gene has CDR1 DFQATT and CDR2 SNEGSKA (reference sequence). Trimming stripped 7 bases from V and 13 bases from J, with 19 bases between. This CDR3 has 12 residues. The chain's CDR3 is CSEQTLQEGLFF. DNA of the CDR3: TGCAGTGAACAGACCCTCCAAGAAGGACTGTTTTTT.

Only a few counts were recorded for this clonotype. The chain employs TRBV7-2 and TRBJ2-7; 10 nucleotides align to TRBD1. Germline values: CDR1 SGHTA, CDR2 FQGNSA. The CDR3 extends over 14 amino acids. J gave up 9 bases and V 4 bases, and 9 bases lay outside the gene matches. CDR3 DNA: TGTGCCAGCAGCTCGGCGGACAGGGGGTGGGGGCAGTACTTC. Its protein is CASSSADRGWGQYF.

This chain connects TRBV29-1 to TRBJ1-6; no clear D. The CDR3 covers 13 residues. The germline CDR1 and CDR2 sequences are SQVTM and ANQGSEA. V was trimmed by 6 bases and J by 4 bases, leaving 10 bases between them. Here the CDR3 DNA reads TGCAGCGTACGACGGGAGTATAATTCACCCCTCCACTTT. As protein: CSVRREYNSPLHF.

This clonotype was seen a handful of times. The J gene is TRBJ1-5, the V gene TRBV7-2; the match to TRBD1 covers 7 bases. Germline V gene sequence: CDR1 SGHTA, CDR2 FQGNSA. The CDR3 runs 13 residues. Losses at the gene ends were 1 base for V and 9 bases for J; bases not matched to a gene: 3. The CDR3 region has the DNA TGTGCCAGCAGCTTAGGACAGGGTTGGCCCCAGCATTTT. Protein product: CASSLGQGWPQHF. Using reference TRBV7-2 and TRBJ1-5 for the parts outside the CDR3, the full variable domain is GAGVSQSPSNKVTEKGKDVELRCDPISGHTALYWYRQSLGQGLEFLIYFQGNSAPDKSGLPSDRFSAERTGGSVSTLTIQRTQQEDSAVYLCASSLGQGWPQHFGDGTRLSIL.

Note on this clonotype: This may come from a read error, since a much larger clone is one base off. The rearrangement links TRBV29-1 to TRBJ2-1, with D perhaps being TRBD1 or TRBD2 (6 bases each). The CDR3 has 14 amino acids. The germline gives CDR1 SQVTM, CDR2 ANQGSEA. The CDR3 loop reads CSVEDLWGANEQLF. The CDR3, as DNA: TGCAGCGTTGAAGATCTTTGGGGGGCGAATGAGCAGCTCTTC.

This clonotype was picked up many times. V and J are TRBV6-5 and TRBJ2-2; D remains ambiguous. Germline CDR1 is MNHEY and CDR2 is SVGAGI. V was trimmed by 5 bases and J by 6 bases, leaving 22 bases between them. The CDR3 is 17 amino acids. CDR3 sequence: CASSQIPTSVIPGELFF. As DNA, the CDR3 is TGTGCCAGCAGTCAGATCCCGACTTCCGTTATCCCCGGGGAGCTGTTTTTT.

The chain recombines TRBV6-2 or TRBV6-3 with TRBJ1-2, with a tentative D call TRBD1 (6 bases). Looked up from germline, CDR1 is MNHEY and CDR2 is SVGEGT. The CDR3 extends over 12 amino acids. Trimming took 7 bases from V and 4 from J, leaving 10 bases between them. CDR3 DNA sequence: TGTGCCAGCATGGGGGGCAGCTATGGCTACACCTTC. It codes for CASMGGSYGYTF.

This chain joins TRBV7-2 and TRBJ1-1, with D perhaps TRBD1 (6 bases). The germline V gene encodes CDR1 SGHTA and CDR2 FQGNSA. Deletions cut 2 bases from V and 0 bases from J, with 10 bases between. The CDR3 length is 15 residues. The chain's CDR3 is CASSLNRAMNTEAFF. Here the CDR3 DNA reads TGTGCCAGCAGCTTAAACAGGGCTATGAACACTGAAGCTTTCTTT.

This clonotype has a count of ten or more. The chain is built from TRBV11-2 and TRBJ2-3; TRBD2 matches at 12 bases. This CDR3 is built from 17 residues. The trim removed 5 bases at V and 5 bases at J, leaving 11 bases unmatched. CDR1 and CDR2 (germline): SGHAT, FQNNGV. In nucleotides, the CDR3 is TGTGCCAGCAGCAAAACCCCGACTAGCGGGGGCTTAGATACGCAGTATTTT. This codes for CASSKTPTSGGLDTQYF.

This clonotype was counted ten times or more. This CDR3 reads CSATAADTQYF. The CDR3 DNA follows: TGCAGTGCTACCGCTGCGGATACGCAGTATTTT. The chain employs TRBV20-1 and TRBJ2-3, with no clear D. The CDR3 spans 11 residues. Germline V CDR1 and CDR2: DFQATT, SNEGSKA (reference sequence). The V gene lost 4 bases and the J gene lost 6 bases, with 8 bases spanning the gap.